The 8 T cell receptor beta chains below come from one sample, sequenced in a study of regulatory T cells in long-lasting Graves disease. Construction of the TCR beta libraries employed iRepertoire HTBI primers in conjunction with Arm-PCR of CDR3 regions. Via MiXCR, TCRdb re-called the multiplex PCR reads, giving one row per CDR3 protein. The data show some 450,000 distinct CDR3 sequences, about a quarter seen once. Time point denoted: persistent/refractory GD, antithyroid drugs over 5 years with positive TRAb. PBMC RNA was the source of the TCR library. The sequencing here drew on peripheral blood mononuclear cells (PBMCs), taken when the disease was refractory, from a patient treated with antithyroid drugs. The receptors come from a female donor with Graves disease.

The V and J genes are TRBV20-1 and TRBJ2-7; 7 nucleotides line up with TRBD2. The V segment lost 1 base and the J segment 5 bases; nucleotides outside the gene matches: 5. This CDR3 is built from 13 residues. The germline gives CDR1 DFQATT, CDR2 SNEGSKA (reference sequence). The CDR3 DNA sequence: TGCAGTGCTAGAGGTGCGGGAGAGCACGAGCAGTACTTC. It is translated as CSARGAGEHEQYF.

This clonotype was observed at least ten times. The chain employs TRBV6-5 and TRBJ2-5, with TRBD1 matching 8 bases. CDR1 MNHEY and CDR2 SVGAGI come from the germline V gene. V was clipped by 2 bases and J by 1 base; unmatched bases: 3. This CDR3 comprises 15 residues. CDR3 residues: CASSYGTGPQETQYF. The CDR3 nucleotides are TGTGCCAGCAGTTACGGGACAGGTCCCCAAGAGACCCAGTACTTC.

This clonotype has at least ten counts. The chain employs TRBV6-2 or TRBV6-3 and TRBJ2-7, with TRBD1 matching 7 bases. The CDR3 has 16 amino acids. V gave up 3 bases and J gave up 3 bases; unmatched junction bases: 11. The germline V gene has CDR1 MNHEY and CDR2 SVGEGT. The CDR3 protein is CASSYFGQEGRYEQYF. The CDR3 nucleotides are TGTGCCAGCAGTTATTTCGGACAGGAAGGCCGCTACGAGCAGTACTTC.

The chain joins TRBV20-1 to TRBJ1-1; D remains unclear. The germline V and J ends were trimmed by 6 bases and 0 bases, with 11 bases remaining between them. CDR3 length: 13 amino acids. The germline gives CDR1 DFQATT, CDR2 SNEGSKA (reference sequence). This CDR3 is CSAFWGMNTEAFF. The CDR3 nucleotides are TGCAGTGCCTTCTGGGGAATGAACACTGAAGCTTTCTTT.

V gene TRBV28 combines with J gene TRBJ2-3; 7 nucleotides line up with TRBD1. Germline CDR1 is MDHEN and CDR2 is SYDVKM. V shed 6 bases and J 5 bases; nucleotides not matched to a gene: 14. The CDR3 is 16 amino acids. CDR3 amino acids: CASRELNRGTIDTQYF. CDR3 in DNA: TGTGCCAGCAGGGAACTCAACAGGGGTACTATAGATACGCAGTATTTT.

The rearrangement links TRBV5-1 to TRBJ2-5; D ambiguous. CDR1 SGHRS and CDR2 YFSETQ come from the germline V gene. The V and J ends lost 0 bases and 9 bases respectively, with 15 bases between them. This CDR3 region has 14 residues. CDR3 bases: TGCGCCAGCAGCTTGGATGGGGATCTTAAGGCCCAGTACTTC. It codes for CASSLDGDLKAQYF.

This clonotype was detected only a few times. The DNA of the CDR3 is TGTGCCTGGATGGGGGGTTCAGGTGTCAGCAATTCACCCCTCCACTTT. This translates into CAWMGGSGVSNSPLHF. J is TRBJ1-6 and V is TRBV30, with D perhaps TRBD1 (5 bases). Germline V gene sequence: CDR1 GTSNPN, CDR2 SVGIG (reference sequence). This CDR3 comprises 16 residues. V lost 4 bases and J lost 7, with 20 bases in between.

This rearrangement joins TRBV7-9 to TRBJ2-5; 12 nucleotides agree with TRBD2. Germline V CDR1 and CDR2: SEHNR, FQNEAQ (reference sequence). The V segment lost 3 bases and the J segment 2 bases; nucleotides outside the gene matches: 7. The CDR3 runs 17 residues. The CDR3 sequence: CASSFYQGLAGQETQYF. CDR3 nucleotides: TGTGCCAGCAGCTTTTATCAAGGACTAGCGGGACAAGAGACCCAGTACTTC.